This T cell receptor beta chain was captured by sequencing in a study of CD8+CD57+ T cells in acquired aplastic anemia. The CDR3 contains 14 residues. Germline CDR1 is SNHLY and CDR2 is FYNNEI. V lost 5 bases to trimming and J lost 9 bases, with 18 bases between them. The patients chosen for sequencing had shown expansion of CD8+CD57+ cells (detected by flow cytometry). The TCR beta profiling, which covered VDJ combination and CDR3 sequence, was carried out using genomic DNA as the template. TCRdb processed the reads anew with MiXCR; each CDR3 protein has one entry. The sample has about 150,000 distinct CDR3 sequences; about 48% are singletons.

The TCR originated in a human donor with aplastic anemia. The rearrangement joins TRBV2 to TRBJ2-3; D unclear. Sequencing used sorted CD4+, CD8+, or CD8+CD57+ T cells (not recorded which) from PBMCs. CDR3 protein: CASSFLSPYETQYF. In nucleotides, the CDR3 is TGTGCCAGCAGTTTTCTATCCCCTTACGAAACGCAGTATTTT.